This T cell receptor (beta chain) was identified in a study of T cells after yellow fever vaccination. About the research overall: With SMART-Seq v4 Ultra Low Input, the fractions containing low cell numbers were prepared.

This clonotype has at least ten counts. Its cognate antigen is unknown. Study-level points and caveats: Post-booster repertoires contained most primary-vaccination clones again (around 97% CD4, approximately 88% CD8).

MiXCR, run by TCRdb on the 5' RACE reads, gives a single entry per CDR3 protein. The table lists tens of thousands of distinct CDR3 sequences, roughly 7.4% of them singletons. Germline CDR1 and CDR2: SEHNR and FQNEAQ (reference sequence). The CDR3 sequence is 17 residues long. V lost 5 bases and J lost 4; bases outside the gene matches: 14. This specimen consisted of CD8+ T cells sorted from PBMCs, obtained roughly 14 days after the first yellow fever vaccination. This TCR was recovered from a man between 18 and 35 years old who received the YFV17D yellow fever vaccine. This chain connects TRBV7-9 to TRBJ2-3; 8 bases align to TRBD2. The chain's CDR3 is CASSIGRGSGVSDTQYF. CDR3 nucleotides: TGTGCCAGCAGCATTGGTCGGGGTAGCGGGGTATCAGATACGCAGTATTTT.